This T cell receptor beta chain was obtained from a study of OX40 agonist ivuxolimab in advanced cancers. Cycle 7 day 1, cycle 4 day 1, and baseline were the timepoints at which blood was sampled. General study points: By week 6 at 0.1 to 3.0 mg/kg, blood CD4+ and CD8+ T cells had expanded clonally.

CDR1 and CDR2 (germline): SGHTA, FQGNSA. V lost 1 base and J 6 bases, leaving 12 bases between the germline ends. This CDR3 comprises 14 residues. Details on this clone: Its specificity is not known.

Clones were read by immunoSEQ multiplex PCR, and TCRdb kept only the in-frame ones, dropping some. Of about 33,000 clones listed, around 90% are singletons. The J gene is TRBJ1-2, the V gene TRBV7-2; no reliable D call. The material was CD4+ or CD8+ T cells sorted from blood, obtained in a trial of the OX40 agonist ivuxolimab. This receptor was obtained from an adult with an advanced solid tumor such as melanoma, head and neck, liver or kidney cancer. The CDR3 region is CASSLVVDIDGYTF. CDR3 DNA: TGTGCCAGCAGCTTAGTTGTCGATATAGATGGCTACACCTTC.